This TCR beta chain was identified in a study of cytomegalovirus exposure and HLA in healthy donors. The primer mix had 60 Vbeta and 13 Jbeta primers. This table comes from immunoSEQ multiplex PCR, and its TCRdb copy is limited to in-frame clones, with some not included. The table lists about 140,000 clones, about four fifths of them singletons. This CDR3 has 12 amino acids. Germline values: CDR1 KGHSH, CDR2 LQKENI. V lost 6 bases to trimming and J lost 1 base, with 6 bases between them. Overall study results and limits: The study assumed roughly uniform donor sequencing depth for presence/absence analyses.

Concerning this clone: The target antigen is unknown. The identical CDR3 is also encoded by other nucleotide sequences in the sample.

The chain is built from TRBV18 and TRBJ1-1, with D possibly matching TRBD1 (5 bases). This clonotype originated in a young man in good health and CMV-seronegative. Material: PBMCs. CDR3 protein: CASSTGNTEAFF. The CDR3 DNA reads as TGTGCCAGCTCCACAGGGAACACTGAAGCTTTCTTT.